These 4 T cell receptor beta chains originate from one sample sequenced in a study of T-cell reconstitution after alpha-beta-depleted transplantation in children. Unique molecular identifiers tagged the TCRbeta library. One entry per CDR3 protein results from TCRdb running MiXCR on the PCR reads. The sample consists of 400,000 to 500,000 distinct CDR3 sequences, around 9.9% of them appearing once. The specimen was PBMCs from the stem cell graft donor, collected from the stem cell graft. The source of these receptors is a human donor who donated a stem cell graft to a child with acute myeloid leukemia.

The chain has TRBV7-6 and TRBJ2-7, with TRBD2 as a possible D gene (7 bases). V was pared by 5 bases and J by 5 bases, with 16 bases between. The V gene's germline CDR1 is SGHVS and CDR2 FNYEAQ. The CDR3 has 14 residues. The CDR3 spells CASSGGAGLDEQYF. As DNA, the CDR3 is TGTGCCAGCAGCGGGGGGGCAGGGCTTGACGAGCAGTACTTC.

This clonotype was found a few times. A junction end diverges from the germline sequence, so it may reflect a read error. The chain employs TRBV7-7 and TRBJ2-5, with D maybe TRBD1 (5 bases). The germline V gene encodes CDR1 SSHAT and CDR2 FNYEAQ (reference sequence). The CDR3 loop spans 14 amino acids. For the CDR3, the DNA is TGTGCTAGCAGCTTTGGGGCCTCCGCAGAGACCCAGTACTTC. Its protein is CASSFGASAETQYF.

This clonotype was detected ten times or more. This rearrangement joins TRBV7-9 to TRBJ2-7; D may be TRBD1 (5 bases). Germline V gene sequence: CDR1 SEHNR, CDR2 FQNEAQ (reference sequence). V gave up 5 bases and J gave up 4 bases, with 15 bases separating them. The CDR3 spans 14 residues. The CDR3, as DNA: TGTGCCAGCAGCCCGTTGGGGCTCCCTTACGAGCAGTACTTC. As protein: CASSPLGLPYEQYF.

The gene calls are TRBV5-5 and TRBJ2-7; D gene unclear. With 2 bases removed from V and 6 bases from J, the gap between germline ends came to 12 bases. CDR3 length equals 13 residues. CDR1 and CDR2 from the germline V gene are SGHKS and YYEKEE (reference sequence). CDR3 protein: CASSFGQPSEQYV. The CDR3 DNA sequence: TGTGCCAGCAGCTTCGGGCAGCCTAGCGAGCAGTACGTC.